The 20 T cell receptor beta chains reported below all come from one sample, sequenced in a study of T cells in tuberculosis (dated by TCRdb to 2017 to 2018). Library prep was done by the immunoSEQ multiplex PCR assay. Drawn from immuneACCESS, this table holds only the in-frame rearrangements with V and J called that TCRdb kept. Clones are partly lost; checked studies trace under half to an unresolved V gene and leave the rest unexplained. In all, the sample holds some 90,000 clones, and roughly 90% of those were seen once. The ten top clones hold under 2.5% of the sample. After being thawed and rested overnight, PBMC were stained with GMM-loaded CD1B tetramer, a Live/Dead dye and anti-CD3, and were then sorted on a FACS Aria II. CD1B tetramers were loaded with C32 glucose monomycolate purified from Rhodococcus equi. The sequenced sample was CD1b-GMM tetramer-negative cells sorted from PBMCs. According to the study, the label for this sample's cell subset or site signals: T cells not binding CD1B-GMM tetramer, sorted from same donor. These receptors came from an adult woman with latent tuberculosis.

This rearrangement joins TRBV28 to TRBJ2-1; D might be TRBD1 (6 bases). Trimming took off 7 bases at V and 9 bases at J, with 19 bases between the two ends. This CDR3 spans 14 amino acids. Germline CDR1 and CDR2: MDHEN and SYDVKM. The CDR3 DNA reads TGTGCCAGCACCATAGGGGGTTTTAATGGTGAGCAGTTCTTC. Its translation is CASTIGGFNGEQFF.

The rearrangement links TRBV5-1 to TRBJ2-1, with 8 bases aligning to TRBD2. The germline gives CDR1 SGHRS, CDR2 YFSETQ. Losses at the gene ends were 2 bases for V and 2 bases for J; bases not matched to a gene: 15. This CDR3 is built from 19 residues. CDR3 in amino acids: CASSFSGGEIIGAYNEQFF. CDR3 coding DNA: TGCGCCAGCAGCTTTTCCGGGGGGGAAATCATCGGGGCCTACAATGAGCAGTTCTTC.

The chain is built from TRBV6-5 and TRBJ2-7, with 9 bases lining up with TRBD1. CDR1 and CDR2 from the germline V gene are MNHEY and SVGAGI. The CDR3 length is 16 residues. The V and J ends lost 4 bases and 3 bases, in that order; junction bases with no gene match: 10. The CDR3 is CASSSSDRGAFYEQYF. Written as DNA, the CDR3 is TGTGCCAGCAGTTCAAGCGACAGGGGGGCCTTCTACGAGCAGTACTTC.

This chain connects TRBV28 to TRBJ1-2, with D possibly matching TRBD1 (5 bases). This CDR3 is 11 amino acids long. V was trimmed by 6 bases and J by 8 bases, leaving 10 bases between them. Germline CDR1 and CDR2: MDHEN and SYDVKM. CDR3 sequence reads: CASRDIRGYTF. Here the CDR3 DNA reads TGTGCCAGCAGGGACATCCGAGGCTACACCTTC.

The rearrangement joins TRBV6-1 to TRBJ1-1; a possible D gene is TRBD1 (5 bases). V was shortened by 6 bases and J by 4 bases, with 12 bases between the two germline ends. Germline V gene sequence: CDR1 MNHNS, CDR2 SASEGT. The CDR3 totals 13 residues. As DNA, the CDR3 is TGTGCCAGCAGGATGACAGTAGGCACTGAAGCTTTCTTT. It codes for CASRMTVGTEAFF.

This sequence joins TRBV6-5 and TRBJ2-1, with 8 bases identical to TRBD2. The germline CDR1 and CDR2 sequences are MNHEY and SVGAGI. Trimming at V came to 8 bases and at J to 6 bases, leaving 6 bases not matched to a gene. The CDR3 has 13 residues. The CDR3, as DNA: TGTGCCAGCCTTCGGGGGGGCGTCAATGAGCAGTTCTTC. Residues: CASLRGGVNEQFF.

The chain employs TRBV7-2 and TRBJ1-2, with no clear D. The CDR3 contains 13 residues. The germline gives CDR1 SGHTA, CDR2 FQGNSA. Trimming removed 5 bases at V and 2 bases at J, with 9 bases between. The CDR3 loop is CASSPSLNYGYTF. As DNA, the CDR3 is TGTGCCAGCAGCCCTTCCCTGAACTATGGCTACACCTTC.

CDR3 DNA: TGTGCCAGTAGTATAAGGCAGGGCAACACAGATACGCAGTATTTT. This sequence encodes CASSIRQGNTDTQYF. V is TRBV19 and J is TRBJ2-3; tentative D call: TRBD1 (5 bases). V lost 2 bases, J lost 2 bases, and 11 bases lay in between. The CDR3 sequence is 15 residues long. CDR1 and CDR2 (germline): LNHDA, SQIVND (reference sequence). The full variable domain, its missing parts supplied by reference TRBV19 and TRBJ2-3, is DGGITQSPKYLFRKEGQNVTLSCEQNLNHDAMYWYRQDPGQGLRLIYYSQIVNDFQKGDIAEGYSVSREKKESFPLTVTSAQKNPTAFYLCASSIRQGNTDTQYFGPGTRLTVL.

The rearrangement uses TRBV9 and TRBJ1-1; 10 bases agree with TRBD1. The CDR3 contains 13 residues. With V trimmed by 5 bases and J by 5 bases, 3 bases remained unmatched. The germline CDR1 and CDR2 sequences are SGDLS and YYNGEE. The CDR3: CASRGTGETEAFF. The CDR3 region has the DNA TGTGCCAGCAGGGGGACAGGGGAAACTGAAGCTTTCTTT.

The chain has TRBV6-1 and TRBJ1-2; tentative D call: TRBD1 (6 bases). Germline-derived CDR1 and CDR2 are MNHNS and SASEGT. CDR3 length equals 13 residues. V was shortened by 5 bases and J by 6 bases, with 13 bases between the two germline ends. Here the CDR3 reads CASSTRTVNGYTF. Written as DNA, the CDR3 is TGTGCCAGCAGTACAAGGACAGTCAATGGCTACACCTTC.

The J gene is TRBJ1-1, the V gene TRBV7-8; 11 bases match TRBD1. J was trimmed by 0 bases and V by 2 bases; bases with no gene match: 2. The CDR3 covers 16 residues. Germline V lookup: CDR1 SGHVS, CDR2 FQNEAQ. The CDR3 region is CASSLWGQGVNTEAFF. The CDR3 region has the DNA TGTGCCAGCAGCTTATGGGGACAGGGGGTGAACACTGAAGCTTTCTTT.

Here the CDR3 DNA reads TGTGCCAGCTCGGGACAGGTCGGCTACAATGAGCAGTTCTTC. It yields the protein CASSGQVGYNEQFF. The gene calls are TRBV6-6 and TRBJ2-1, with 8 bases matching TRBD1. Losses at the gene ends were 8 bases for V and 3 bases for J; bases not matched to a gene: 6. Germline CDR1 and CDR2: MNHNY and SVGAGI (reference sequence). The CDR3 is 14 amino acids.

This chain links TRBV7-8 with TRBJ1-1, with D maybe TRBD1 (6 bases). This CDR3 region has 12 residues. Germline loops: CDR1 SGHVS, CDR2 FQNEAQ. V lost 9 bases to trimming and J lost 4 bases, with 12 bases between them. The CDR3 DNA reads TGTGCCAGTTCTCCACAGGGCACTGAAGCTTTCTTT. Translated: CASSPQGTEAFF.

This clone was recorded once. The chain recombines TRBV5-4 with TRBJ1-4; TRBD1 matches 7 bases. V lost 6 bases, J lost 6 bases, and 8 bases stayed unmatched. Germline-derived CDR1 and CDR2 are SGHNT and YYREEE (reference sequence). CDR3 length equals 14 residues. CDR3 sequence reads: CASKATGNDEKLFF. DNA for the CDR3: TGTGCCAGCAAGGCGACAGGGAATGATGAAAAACTGTTTTTT.

CDR3 in amino acids: CASSFRQGMGEKLFF. CDR3 in DNA: TGTGCCAGCAGCTTCAGACAGGGGATGGGTGAAAAACTGTTTTTT. The rearrangement uses TRBV7-9 and TRBJ1-4, with TRBD1 matching 8 bases. The germline V gene encodes CDR1 SEHNR and CDR2 FQNEAQ (reference sequence). With 3 bases clipped from V and 7 bases from J, the junction kept 7 bases outside the gene matches. This CDR3 spans 15 amino acids.

This chain links TRBV27 with TRBJ1-6, with D unclear. V was shortened by 3 bases and J by 6 bases, with 9 bases between the two germline ends. Germline CDR1 and CDR2: MNHEY and SMNVEV (reference sequence). This CDR3 has 14 amino acids. The CDR3 spells CASSLRGSNSPLHF. The CDR3 region has the DNA TGTGCCAGCAGTTTGAGAGGGTCTAATTCACCCCTCCACTTT.

V and J are TRBV5-1 and TRBJ2-7; 9 bases are shared with TRBD1. Trimming cost V 3 bases and J 5 bases; bases outside gene matches: 12. The CDR3 runs to 16 residues. Germline CDR1 SGHRS, CDR2 YFSETQ. The CDR3 reads CASSSEPGQGRHEQYF. CDR3 sequence (DNA): TGCGCCAGCAGCTCAGAACCGGGACAGGGTAGACACGAGCAGTACTTC.

This chain links TRBV6-1 with TRBJ1-3, with D maybe TRBD1 (6 bases). Germline CDR1 reads MNHNS; CDR2 reads SASEGT. The CDR3 contains 15 residues. V was cut by 6 bases and J by 0 bases, with 12 bases left in between. DNA of the CDR3: TGTGCCAGCAGCCGCCGGGACATCTCTGGAAACACCATATATTTT. Translated, it gives CASSRRDISGNTIYF.

V usage is TRBV7-6 and J usage is TRBJ2-5; 11 nucleotides line up with TRBD1. Germline V lookup: CDR1 SGHVS, CDR2 FNYEAQ. The CDR3 is made up of 15 amino acids. With 1 base clipped from V and 11 bases from J, the junction kept 9 bases outside the gene matches. CDR3 protein: CASSLGTGGPREQYF. The CDR3 nucleotides are TGTGCCAGCAGCTTAGGGACAGGGGGCCCTAGGGAGCAGTACTTC.

V and J are TRBV27 and TRBJ2-1; 12 bases align to TRBD2. V gave up 5 bases and J gave up 3 bases; unmatched junction bases: 11. This CDR3 region has 18 residues. Germline V gives CDR1 MNHEY, CDR2 SMNVEV (reference sequence). The chain's CDR3 is CASSLLAGGSAVYNEQFF. CDR3 DNA: TGTGCCAGCAGTCTACTAGCGGGGGGCTCCGCCGTCTACAATGAGCAGTTCTTC.